The 2 T cell receptor beta chains listed next were all sequenced from one sample in a study of OX40 agonist ivuxolimab in advanced cancers. The assay was immunoSEQ multiplex PCR, and TCRdb's table has in-frame clones only and misses some. Of tens of thousands of clones listed, approximately 87% are singletons. The sequences come from CD4+ or CD8+ T cells sorted from blood, collected in a trial of the OX40 agonist ivuxolimab. These receptors all stem from an adult with an advanced solid tumor such as melanoma, head and neck, liver or kidney cancer.

The gene calls are TRBV7-2 and TRBJ2-3, with D possibly TRBD1 on 7 matching bases. The CDR3 extends over 14 amino acids. The germline V gene has CDR1 SGHTA and CDR2 FQGNSA. V was trimmed by 4 bases and J by 6 bases, leaving 14 bases between them. The CDR3 reads CASSSAGGPDTQYF. The CDR3 DNA follows: TGTGCCAGCAGCTCAGCAGGGGGGCCGGATACGCAGTATTTT.

The chain links TRBV19 to TRBJ2-3; 10 bases are shared with TRBD2. This CDR3 has 14 amino acids. The trim removed 5 bases at V and 5 bases at J, leaving 4 bases unmatched. Germline CDR1 and CDR2: LNHDA and SQIVND (reference sequence). CDR3 in amino acids: CASSPSGSRDTQYF. In DNA, the CDR3 is TGTGCCAGTAGTCCTAGCGGGAGCCGAGATACGCAGTATTTT.